The 11 T cell receptor beta chains listed next were all sequenced from one sample in a study of blood T cell repertoires in COVID-19. Clones were sequenced by immunoSEQ multiplex PCR, and TCRdb holds only the in-frame ones, with some missing. The table lists more than 150,000 clones, roughly 80% of them singletons. The specimen sequenced was peripheral blood. The receptor source for this set is a man in his sixties with active or convalescent COVID-19.

The gene calls are TRBV6-5 and TRBJ1-6; 7 nucleotides agree with TRBD1. Per the germline V gene, CDR1 is MNHEY and CDR2 is SVGAGI. The length of the CDR3 is 14 residues. Trimming at V came to 6 bases and at J to 9 bases, leaving 8 bases not matched to a gene. DNA of the CDR3: TGTGCCAGCAGAGCCCGGGACAGAAGTTCACCCCTCCACTTT. This gives the protein CASRARDRSSPLHF.

A few counts support this clone. The chain employs TRBV19 and TRBJ1-4; weak D call: TRBD1 (5 bases). V lost 7 bases to trimming and J lost 8 bases, with 14 bases between them. The CDR3 runs 13 residues. Germline CDR1 reads LNHDA; CDR2 reads SQIVND (reference sequence). CDR3 sequence reads: CASKDQGWEKLFF. DNA of the CDR3: TGTGCCAGTAAGGATCAGGGTTGGGAAAAACTGTTTTTT. The entire variable domain, with the rest obtained from reference TRBV19 and TRBJ1-4, is as follows: DGGITQSPKYLFRKEGQNVTLSCEQNLNHDAMYWYRQDPGQGLRLIYYSQIVNDFQKGDIAEGYSVSREKKESFPLTVTSAQKNPTAFYLCASKDQGWEKLFFGSGTQLSVL.

This clone has a handful of counts. The chain carries TRBV7-2 and TRBJ1-6, with D maybe TRBD1 (5 bases). The germline V gene encodes CDR1 SGHTA and CDR2 FQGNSA. V lost 2 bases, J lost 5 bases, and 10 bases lay in between. CDR3 length: 15 residues. CDR3 in DNA: TGTGCCAGCAGCTTAATTGGCAGGGATAATTCACCCCTCCACTTT. Protein sequence: CASSLIGRDNSPLHF. Full variable domain (remainder filled in from reference TRBV7-2 and TRBJ1-6): GAGVSQSPSNKVTEKGKDVELRCDPISGHTALYWYRQSLGQGLEFLIYFQGNSAPDKSGLPSDRFSAERTGGSVSTLTIQRTQQEDSAVYLCASSLIGRDNSPLHFGNGTRLTVT.

The chain joins TRBV5-1 to TRBJ2-3; D possibly corresponds to TRBD2 (5 bases). Germline values: CDR1 SGHRS, CDR2 YFSETQ. Trimming cost V 3 bases and J 6 bases, with 20 bases left between them. This CDR3 has 16 amino acids. The CDR3 reads CASSSGDGKAADTQYF. DNA of the CDR3: TGCGCCAGCAGCTCGGGCGATGGGAAAGCGGCGGATACGCAGTATTTT.

The chain joins TRBV10-3 to TRBJ1-2; D not certain. V gave up 5 bases and J gave up 2 bases, with 12 bases separating them. The germline V gene has CDR1 ENHRY and CDR2 SYGVKD. The CDR3 spans 14 residues. The CDR3 bases are TGTGCCATCAGTAGCCGGGATTCAAACTATGGCTACACCTTC. Encoded protein: CAISSRDSNYGYTF.

The gene calls are TRBV19 and TRBJ2-2; the match to TRBD1 covers 8 bases. Germline V lookup: CDR1 LNHDA, CDR2 SQIVND (reference sequence). V shed 7 bases and J 4 bases; nucleotides not matched to a gene: 11. The CDR3 has 16 amino acids. The CDR3 DNA follows: TGTGCCAGTATCGGGAATGGACAGGGCCCCACCGGGGAGCTGTTTTTT. Protein: CASIGNGQGPTGELFF.

The J gene is TRBJ1-1, the V gene TRBV7-9; D gene unclear. In germline, CDR1 is SEHNR, CDR2 FQNEAQ (reference sequence). The V end was cut by 0 bases, the J end by 6 bases, with 5 bases between. The CDR3 covers 12 residues. CDR3 in DNA: TGTGCCAGCAGCTTAGCTAGTCCTGAAGCTTTCTTT. This sequence encodes CASSLASPEAFF.

This clone was seen more than once but under ten times. V gene TRBV28 combines with J gene TRBJ1-5, with TRBD1 matching over 7 bases. The CDR3 extends over 15 amino acids. V lost 6 bases and J lost 7; bases outside the gene matches: 12. Germline values: CDR1 MDHEN, CDR2 SYDVKM. CDR3 amino acids: CASSPEDREFQPQHF. CDR3 DNA sequence: TGTGCCAGCAGCCCCGAAGACAGGGAATTCCAGCCCCAGCATTTT.

The chain couples TRBV19 to TRBJ2-7, with TRBD2 matching over 15 bases. The CDR3 covers 18 residues. The trim removed 5 bases at V and 3 bases at J, leaving 11 bases unmatched. Germline V gene data show CDR1 as LNHDA and CDR2 as SQIVND (reference sequence). CDR3 bases: TGTGCCAGTAGTCGTACCGGGACTAGCGGGAGGAGGAGCTACGAGCAGTACTTC. Translating gives CASSRTGTSGRRSYEQYF.

This chain links TRBV5-6 with TRBJ2-6, with 7 nucleotides matching TRBD1. The J segment lost 5 bases and the V segment lost 2 bases, leaving 4 bases of the junction unmatched. This CDR3 is built from 15 residues. The V gene's germline CDR1 is SGHDT and CDR2 YYEEEE. The CDR3 loop reads CASSFQGVRANVLTF. The CDR3 nucleotides read TGTGCCAGCAGCTTTCAGGGGGTAAGGGCCAACGTCCTGACTTTC.

This clone appeared a single time. This sequence joins TRBV11-3 and TRBJ2-2; 7 bases are shared with TRBD1. CDR1 and CDR2 from the germline V gene are SGHNT and YENEEA. V shed 4 bases, J shed 9 bases, and the junction held 5 bases outside the gene matches. CDR3 length: 13 residues. The CDR3 DNA reads as TGTGCCAGCAGCTACGAACAGGGGAGGGAGCTGTTTTTT. It translates to CASSYEQGRELFF.